This T cell receptor (beta chain) was sequenced during a study of blood T cell repertoires in COVID-19. Study details: The cDNA or gDNA used as material had been derived from T cells, B-cell-depleted T cells, or PBMCs.

The V end lost 4 bases, the J end lost 5 bases, and 19 bases lay between the germline ends. CDR1 SGHRS and CDR2 YFSETQ come from the germline V gene. The CDR3 sequence is 15 residues long. The authors' processing: Reference gene primer amplification gave estimated nucleated cell counts. Clones were sequenced by immunoSEQ multiplex PCR, and TCRdb holds only the in-frame ones, with some missing. The V and J calls and the clone size are those of that table, but D and trimming were determined from the DNA. This table has 78,000 or so clones, around 86% appearing once. This rearrangement joins TRBV5-1 to TRBJ2-7; D may be TRBD1 (5 bases). Input material: peripheral blood. The clonotype originates from a human donor in a cohort sampled during active COVID-19. CDR3 DNA sequence: TGCGCCAGCAGCCCCAGGGCCCGGGCCCAGGACGAGCAGTACTTC. Protein sequence: CASSPRARAQDEQYF.